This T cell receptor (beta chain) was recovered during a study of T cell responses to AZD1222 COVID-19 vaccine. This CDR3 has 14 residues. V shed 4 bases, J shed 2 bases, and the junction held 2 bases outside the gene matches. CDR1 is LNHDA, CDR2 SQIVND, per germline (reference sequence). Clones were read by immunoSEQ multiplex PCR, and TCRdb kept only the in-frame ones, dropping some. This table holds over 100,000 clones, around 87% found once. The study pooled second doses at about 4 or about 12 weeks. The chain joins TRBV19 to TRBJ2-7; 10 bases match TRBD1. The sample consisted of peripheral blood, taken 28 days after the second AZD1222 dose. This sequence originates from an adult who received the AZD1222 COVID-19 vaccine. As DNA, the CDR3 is TGTGCCAGTAGTACCGGGACAGGGGCCTACGAGCAGTACTTC. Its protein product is CASSTGTGAYEQYF.